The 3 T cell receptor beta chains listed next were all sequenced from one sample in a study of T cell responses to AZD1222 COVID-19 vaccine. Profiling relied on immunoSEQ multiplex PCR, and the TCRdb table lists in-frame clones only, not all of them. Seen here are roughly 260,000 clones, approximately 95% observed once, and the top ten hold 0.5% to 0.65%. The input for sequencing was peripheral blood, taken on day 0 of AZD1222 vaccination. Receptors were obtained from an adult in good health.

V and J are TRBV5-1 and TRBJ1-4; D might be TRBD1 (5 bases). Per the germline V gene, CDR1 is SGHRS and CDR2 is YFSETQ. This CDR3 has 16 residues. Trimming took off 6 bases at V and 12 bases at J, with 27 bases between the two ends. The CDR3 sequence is CASIGWPDRPREELFF. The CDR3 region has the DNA TGCGCCAGCATAGGGTGGCCCGACAGACCGAGGGAGGAACTGTTTTTT.

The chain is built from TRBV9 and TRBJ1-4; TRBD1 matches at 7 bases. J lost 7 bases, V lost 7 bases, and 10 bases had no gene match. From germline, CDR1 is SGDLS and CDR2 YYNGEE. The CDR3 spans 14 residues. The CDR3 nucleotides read TGTGCCAGCGGTAGGGGGCAGGGCGGTGAAAAACTGTTTTTT. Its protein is CASGRGQGGEKLFF.

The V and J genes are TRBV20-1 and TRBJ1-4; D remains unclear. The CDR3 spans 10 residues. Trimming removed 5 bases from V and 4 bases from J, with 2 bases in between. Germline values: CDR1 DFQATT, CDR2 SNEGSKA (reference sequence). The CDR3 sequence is CSALNEKLFF. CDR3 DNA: TGCAGTGCTCTTAATGAAAAACTGTTTTTT.